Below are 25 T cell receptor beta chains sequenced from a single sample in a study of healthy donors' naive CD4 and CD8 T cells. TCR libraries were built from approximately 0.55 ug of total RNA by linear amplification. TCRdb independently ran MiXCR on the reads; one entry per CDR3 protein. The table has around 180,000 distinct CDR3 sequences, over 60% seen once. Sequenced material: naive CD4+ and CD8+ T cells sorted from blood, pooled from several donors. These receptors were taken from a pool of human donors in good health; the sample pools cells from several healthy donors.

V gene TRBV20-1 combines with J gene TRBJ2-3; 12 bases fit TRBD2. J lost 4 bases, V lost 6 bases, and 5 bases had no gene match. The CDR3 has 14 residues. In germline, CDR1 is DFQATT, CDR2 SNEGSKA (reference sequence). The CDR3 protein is CSALTSGSSDTQYF. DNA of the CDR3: TGCAGTGCCCTGACTAGCGGGAGTTCAGATACGCAGTATTTT.

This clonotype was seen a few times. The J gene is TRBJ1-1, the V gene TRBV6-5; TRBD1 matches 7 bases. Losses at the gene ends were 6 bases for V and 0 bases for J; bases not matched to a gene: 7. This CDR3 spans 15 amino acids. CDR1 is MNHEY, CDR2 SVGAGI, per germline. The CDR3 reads CASSPWDSVNTEAFF. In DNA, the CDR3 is TGTGCCAGCAGCCCTTGGGACAGTGTGAACACTGAAGCTTTCTTT.

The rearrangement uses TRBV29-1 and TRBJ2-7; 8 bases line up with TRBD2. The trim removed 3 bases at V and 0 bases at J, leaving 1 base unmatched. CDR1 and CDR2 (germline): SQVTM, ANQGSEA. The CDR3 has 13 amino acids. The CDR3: CSVETSDSYEQYF. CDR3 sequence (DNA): TGCAGCGTTGAGACTAGCGACTCCTACGAGCAGTACTTC.

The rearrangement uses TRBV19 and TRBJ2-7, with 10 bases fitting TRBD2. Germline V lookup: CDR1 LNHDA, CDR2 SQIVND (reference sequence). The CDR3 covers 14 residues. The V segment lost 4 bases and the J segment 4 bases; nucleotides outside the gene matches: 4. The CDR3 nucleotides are TGTGCCAGTAGTACTAGCGGGGGACAATACGAGCAGTACTTC. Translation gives CASSTSGGQYEQYF. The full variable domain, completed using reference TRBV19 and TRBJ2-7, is DGGITQSPKYLFRKEGQNVTLSCEQNLNHDAMYWYRQDPGQGLRLIYYSQIVNDFQKGDIAEGYSVSREKKESFPLTVTSAQKNPTAFYLCASSTSGGQYEQYFGPGTRLTVT.

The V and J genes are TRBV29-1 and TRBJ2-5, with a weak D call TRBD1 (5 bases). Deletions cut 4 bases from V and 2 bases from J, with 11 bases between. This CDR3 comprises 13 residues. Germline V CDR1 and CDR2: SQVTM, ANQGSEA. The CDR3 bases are TGCAGCGTTGGACAGAACGATCAAGAGACCCAGTACTTC. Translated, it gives CSVGQNDQETQYF.

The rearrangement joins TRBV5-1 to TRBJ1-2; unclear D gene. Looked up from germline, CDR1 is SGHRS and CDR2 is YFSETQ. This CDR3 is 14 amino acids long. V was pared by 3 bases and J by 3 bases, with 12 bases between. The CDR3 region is CASSSDFRYYGYTF. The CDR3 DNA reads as TGCGCCAGCAGCTCGGACTTTAGATACTATGGCTACACCTTC.

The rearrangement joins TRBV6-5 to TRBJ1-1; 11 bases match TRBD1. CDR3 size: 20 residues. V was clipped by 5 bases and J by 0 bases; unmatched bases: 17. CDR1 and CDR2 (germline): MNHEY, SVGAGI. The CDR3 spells CASSPGTGGNPRTMNTEAFF. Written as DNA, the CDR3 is TGTGCCAGCAGTCCCGGGACAGGGGGGAACCCTAGGACTATGAACACTGAAGCTTTCTTT.

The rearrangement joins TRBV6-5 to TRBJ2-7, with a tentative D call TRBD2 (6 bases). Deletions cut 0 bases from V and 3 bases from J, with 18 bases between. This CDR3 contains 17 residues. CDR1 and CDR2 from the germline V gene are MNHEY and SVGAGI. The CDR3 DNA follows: TGTGCCAGCAGTTACTCGATGGGTAGGGGCGGGATCTACGAGCAGTACTTC. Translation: CASSYSMGRGGIYEQYF.

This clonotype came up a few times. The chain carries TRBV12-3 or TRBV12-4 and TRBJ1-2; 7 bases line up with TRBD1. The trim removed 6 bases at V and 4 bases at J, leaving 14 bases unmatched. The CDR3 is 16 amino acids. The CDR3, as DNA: TGTGCCAGCAGCCAAATGACAGGGCCGGAATTCTATGGCTACACCTTC. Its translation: CASSQMTGPEFYGYTF.

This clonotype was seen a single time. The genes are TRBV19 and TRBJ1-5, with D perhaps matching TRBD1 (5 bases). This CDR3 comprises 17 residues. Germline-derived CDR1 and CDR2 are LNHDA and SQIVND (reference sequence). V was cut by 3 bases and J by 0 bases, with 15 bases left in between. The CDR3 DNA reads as TGTGCCAGTAGTATTCTCGGGGCGACTGATAGCAATCAGCCCCAGCATTTT. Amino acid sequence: CASSILGATDSNQPQHF.

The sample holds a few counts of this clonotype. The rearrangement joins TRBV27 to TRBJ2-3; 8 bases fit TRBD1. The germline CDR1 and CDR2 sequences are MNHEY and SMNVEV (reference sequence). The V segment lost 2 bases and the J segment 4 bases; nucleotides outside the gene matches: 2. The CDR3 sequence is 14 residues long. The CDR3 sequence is CASSLGQGADTQYF. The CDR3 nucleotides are TGTGCCAGCAGTTTAGGACAGGGCGCAGATACGCAGTATTTT.

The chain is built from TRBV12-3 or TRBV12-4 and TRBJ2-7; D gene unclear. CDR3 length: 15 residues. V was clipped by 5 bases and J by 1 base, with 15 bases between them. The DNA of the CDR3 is TGTGCCAGCAGTCAGGATTGGGTAGGGTCCTACGAGCAGTACTTC. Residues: CASSQDWVGSYEQYF.

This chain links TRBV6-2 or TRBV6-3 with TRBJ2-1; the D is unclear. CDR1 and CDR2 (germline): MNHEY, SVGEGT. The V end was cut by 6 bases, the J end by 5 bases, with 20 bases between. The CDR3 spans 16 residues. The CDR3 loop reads CASRPLTDAFHNEQFF. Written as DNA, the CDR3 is TGTGCCAGCAGGCCCTTAACTGACGCTTTCCACAATGAGCAGTTCTTC.

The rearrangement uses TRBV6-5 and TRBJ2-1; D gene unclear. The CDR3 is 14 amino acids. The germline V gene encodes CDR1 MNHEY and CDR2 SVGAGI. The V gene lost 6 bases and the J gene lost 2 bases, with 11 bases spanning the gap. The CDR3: CASRPSVPYNEQFF. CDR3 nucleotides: TGTGCCAGCAGACCGTCCGTCCCCTACAATGAGCAGTTCTTC.

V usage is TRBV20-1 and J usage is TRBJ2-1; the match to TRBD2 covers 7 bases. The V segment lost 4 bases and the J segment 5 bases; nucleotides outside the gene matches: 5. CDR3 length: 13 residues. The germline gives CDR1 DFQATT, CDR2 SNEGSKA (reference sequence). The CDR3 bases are TGCAGTGCTACCGGGACTACGAACAATGAGCAGTTCTTC. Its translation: CSATGTTNNEQFF.

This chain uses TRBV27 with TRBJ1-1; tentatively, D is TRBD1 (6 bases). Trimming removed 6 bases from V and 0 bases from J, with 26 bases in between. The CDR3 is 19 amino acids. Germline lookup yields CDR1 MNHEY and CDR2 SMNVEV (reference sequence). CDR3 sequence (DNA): TGTGCCAGCAGCCATCTCGGAATTGGGGGGCGCGGGCTGAACACTGAAGCTTTCTTT. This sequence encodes CASSHLGIGGRGLNTEAFF.

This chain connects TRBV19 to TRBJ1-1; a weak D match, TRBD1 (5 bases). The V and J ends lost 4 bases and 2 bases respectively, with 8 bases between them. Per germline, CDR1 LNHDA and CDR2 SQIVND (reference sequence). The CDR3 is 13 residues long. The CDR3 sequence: CASSTRVNTEAFF. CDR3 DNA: TGTGCCAGTAGTACCAGGGTTAACACTGAAGCTTTCTTT.

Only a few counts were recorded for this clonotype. The CDR3 nucleotides are TGTGCCAGTAGTATGGGGGACAGGGGCAACTATGGCTACACCTTC. It is translated as CASSMGDRGNYGYTF. The J gene is TRBJ1-2, the V gene TRBV19; 10 positions match TRBD1. The V segment lost 3 bases and the J segment 2 bases; nucleotides outside the gene matches: 3. This CDR3 region has 15 residues. Per the germline V gene, CDR1 is LNHDA and CDR2 is SQIVND (reference sequence).

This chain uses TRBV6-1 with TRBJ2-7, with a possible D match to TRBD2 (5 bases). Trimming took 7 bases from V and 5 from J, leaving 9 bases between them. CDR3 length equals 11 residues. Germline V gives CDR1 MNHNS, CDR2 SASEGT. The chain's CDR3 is CASTQRDEQYF. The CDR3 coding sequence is TGTGCCAGCACACAGAGGGACGAGCAGTACTTC.

DNA for the CDR3: TGCAGCGTTGAAGAGGAGGTTCCTGAGCAGTTCTTC. Protein sequence: CSVEEEVPEQFF. The gene calls are TRBV29-1 and TRBJ2-1; D perhaps matches TRBD2 (5 bases). The germline V gene has CDR1 SQVTM and CDR2 ANQGSEA. Trimming removed 0 bases from V and 9 bases from J, with 9 bases in between. The CDR3 contains 12 residues.

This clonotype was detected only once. CDR3 nucleotides: TGCAGCGTCTTCCGGGCCCCGACCCCAGATACGCAGTATTTT. This encodes CSVFRAPTPDTQYF. The chain joins TRBV29-1 to TRBJ2-3; D call uncertain. V was clipped by 6 bases and J by 4 bases, with 17 bases between them. Germline assignment: CDR1 SQVTM and CDR2 ANQGSEA. The CDR3 spans 14 residues.

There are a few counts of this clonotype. CDR3 sequence reads: CSAAPATGLLETQYF. DNA for the CDR3: TGCAGCGCCGCCCCCGCGACAGGGCTACTGGAGACCCAGTACTTC. The rearrangement uses TRBV29-1 and TRBJ2-5; TRBD1 agrees at 7 bases. After removal of 7 bases from V and 5 bases from J, the junction contained 16 bases not matched to a gene. CDR1 is SQVTM, CDR2 ANQGSEA, per germline. This CDR3 is 15 amino acids long.

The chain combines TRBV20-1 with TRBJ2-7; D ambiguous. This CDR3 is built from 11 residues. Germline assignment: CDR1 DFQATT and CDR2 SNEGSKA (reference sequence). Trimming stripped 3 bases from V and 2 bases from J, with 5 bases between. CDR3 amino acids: CSASAAYEQYF. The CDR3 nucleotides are TGCAGTGCTAGCGCCGCCTACGAGCAGTACTTC.

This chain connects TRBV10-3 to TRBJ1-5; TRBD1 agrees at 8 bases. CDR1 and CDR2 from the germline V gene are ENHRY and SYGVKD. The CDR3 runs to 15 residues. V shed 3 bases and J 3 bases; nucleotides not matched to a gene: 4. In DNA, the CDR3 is TGTGCCATCAGTGAAAAGGGACAGGACAATCAGCCCCAGCATTTT. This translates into CAISEKGQDNQPQHF.

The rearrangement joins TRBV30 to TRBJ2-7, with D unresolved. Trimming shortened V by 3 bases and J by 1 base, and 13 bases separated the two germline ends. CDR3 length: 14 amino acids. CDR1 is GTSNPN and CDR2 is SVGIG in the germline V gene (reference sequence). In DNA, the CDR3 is TGTGCCTGGAGGCTTCTCGAGGCTTCCTACGAGCAGTACTTC. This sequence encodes CAWRLLEASYEQYF.